The clone carrying this T cell receptor beta chain was seen a handful of times. Profiling relied on immunoSEQ multiplex PCR, and the TCRdb table lists in-frame clones only, not all of them. In the table there are about 9,500 clones, around 90% of which are singletons. Looked up from germline, CDR1 is SNHLY and CDR2 is FYNNEI. V lost 1 base, J lost 9 bases, and 13 bases lay in between. This CDR3 contains 13 residues. The data derive from a study of pediatric ulcerative colitis. The sample comprised blood. The sequence derives from a girl between 5 and 17 years old with moderate ulcerative colitis. The rearrangement joins TRBV2 to TRBJ2-7; D tentatively reads TRBD1 or TRBD2 (5 bases each). This CDR3 reads CASSEEGPVGQYF. The CDR3 DNA reads as TGTGCCAGCAGTGAAGAGGGACCCGTCGGGCAGTACTTC.